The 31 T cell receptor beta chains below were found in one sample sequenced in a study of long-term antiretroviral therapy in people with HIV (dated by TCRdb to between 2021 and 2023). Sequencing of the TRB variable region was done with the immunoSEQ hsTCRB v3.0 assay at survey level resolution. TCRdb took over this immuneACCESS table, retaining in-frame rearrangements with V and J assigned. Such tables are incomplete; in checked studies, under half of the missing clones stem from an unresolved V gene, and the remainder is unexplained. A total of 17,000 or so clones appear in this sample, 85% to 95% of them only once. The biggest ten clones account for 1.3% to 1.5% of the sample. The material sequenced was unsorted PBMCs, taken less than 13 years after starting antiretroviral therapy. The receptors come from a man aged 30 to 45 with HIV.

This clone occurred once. The CDR3 sequence: CASSLSGNQPQHF. For the CDR3, the DNA is TGTGCCAGCAGCTTGTCTGGCAATCAGCCCCAGCATTTT. V gene TRBV7-3 combines with J gene TRBJ1-5, with unresolved D. The germline gives CDR1 SGHTA, CDR2 FQGTGA. Trimming removed 3 bases at V and 2 bases at J, with 5 bases between. CDR3 size: 13 residues.

The CDR3 sequence: CANGAGRGYGYTF. CDR3 bases: TGTGCCAATGGGGCTGGTAGAGGGTATGGCTACACCTTC. J is TRBJ1-2 and V is TRBV6-1; tentatively, D is TRBD1 (5 bases). Per the germline V gene, CDR1 is MNHNS and CDR2 is SASEGT. CDR3 length equals 13 residues. Trimming shortened V by 10 bases and J by 5 bases, and 17 bases separated the two germline ends.

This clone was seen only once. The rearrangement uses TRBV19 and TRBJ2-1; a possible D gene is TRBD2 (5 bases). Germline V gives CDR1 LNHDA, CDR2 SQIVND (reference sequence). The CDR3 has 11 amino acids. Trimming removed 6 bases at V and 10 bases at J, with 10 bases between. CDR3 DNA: TGTGCCAGTAGCTGGGGAGACGAGCAGTTCTTC. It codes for CASSWGDEQFF.

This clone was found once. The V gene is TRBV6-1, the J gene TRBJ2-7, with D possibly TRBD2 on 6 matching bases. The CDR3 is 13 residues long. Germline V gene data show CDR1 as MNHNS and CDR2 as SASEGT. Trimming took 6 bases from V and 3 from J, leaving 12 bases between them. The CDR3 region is CASREEGRYEQYV. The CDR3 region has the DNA TGTGCCAGCAGGGAGGAGGGACGCTACGAGCAGTACGTC.

CDR3 amino acids: CASTRQSMNTEAFF. CDR3 sequence (DNA): TGTGCCAGCACCCGGCAGTCAATGAACACTGAAGCTTTCTTT. The rearrangement links TRBV6-1 to TRBJ1-1, with D hard to call. This CDR3 has 14 residues. CDR1 is MNHNS and CDR2 is SASEGT in the germline V gene. V was trimmed by 7 bases and J by 0 bases, leaving 12 bases between them.

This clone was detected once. In DNA form, the CDR3 reads TGTGCCAGCAGTGCCGGGAAGGCCGGGGATCGGTACAACTATGGCTACACCTTC. This sequence encodes CASSAGKAGDRYNYGYTF. V is TRBV6-1 and J is TRBJ1-2; D not resolved. The V end lost 4 bases, the J end lost 2 bases, and 23 bases lay between the germline ends. Germline V gene lookup returns CDR1 MNHNS and CDR2 SASEGT. CDR3 size: 18 residues.

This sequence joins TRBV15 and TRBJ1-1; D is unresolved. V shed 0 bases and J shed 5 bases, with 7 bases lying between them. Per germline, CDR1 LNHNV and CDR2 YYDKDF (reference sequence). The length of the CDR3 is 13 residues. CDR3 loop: CATSRDLGTEAFF. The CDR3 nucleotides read TGTGCCACCAGCAGAGATTTGGGGACTGAAGCTTTCTTT.

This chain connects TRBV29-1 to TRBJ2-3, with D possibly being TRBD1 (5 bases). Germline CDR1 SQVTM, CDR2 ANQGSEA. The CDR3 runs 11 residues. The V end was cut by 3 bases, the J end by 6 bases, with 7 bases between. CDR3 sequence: CSVDRVDTQYF. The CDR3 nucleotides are TGCAGCGTTGACAGGGTCGATACGCAGTATTTT.

CDR3 in amino acids: CASSLFPGTSQYNEQFF. CDR3 nucleotides: TGCGCCAGCAGCCTCTTTCCCGGGACTAGCCAGTACAATGAGCAGTTCTTC. V and J are TRBV4-1 and TRBJ2-1; 9 bases line up with TRBD2. Germline CDR1 MGHRA, CDR2 YSYEKL. The CDR3 contains 17 residues. The V segment lost 4 bases and the J segment 4 bases; nucleotides outside the gene matches: 11.

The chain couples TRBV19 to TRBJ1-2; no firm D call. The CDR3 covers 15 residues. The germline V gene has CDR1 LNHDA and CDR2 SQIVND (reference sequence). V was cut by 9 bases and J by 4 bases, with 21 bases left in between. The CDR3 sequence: CASRSRDSALYGYTF. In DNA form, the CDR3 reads TGTGCCAGCAGAAGCCGTGACTCAGCCCTCTATGGCTACACCTTC.

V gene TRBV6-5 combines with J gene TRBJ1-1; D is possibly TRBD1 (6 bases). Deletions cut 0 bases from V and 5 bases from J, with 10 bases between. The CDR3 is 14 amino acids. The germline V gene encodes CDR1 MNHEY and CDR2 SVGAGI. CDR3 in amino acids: CASSYSSRGTEAFF. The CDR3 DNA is TGTGCCAGCAGTTACTCGTCCAGGGGAACTGAAGCTTTCTTT.

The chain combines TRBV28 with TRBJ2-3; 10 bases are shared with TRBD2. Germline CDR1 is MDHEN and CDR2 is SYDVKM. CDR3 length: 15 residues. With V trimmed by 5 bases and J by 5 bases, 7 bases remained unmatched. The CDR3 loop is CASSSGGASQDTQYF. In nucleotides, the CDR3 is TGTGCCAGCAGTAGCGGGGGGGCTAGTCAAGATACGCAGTATTTT.

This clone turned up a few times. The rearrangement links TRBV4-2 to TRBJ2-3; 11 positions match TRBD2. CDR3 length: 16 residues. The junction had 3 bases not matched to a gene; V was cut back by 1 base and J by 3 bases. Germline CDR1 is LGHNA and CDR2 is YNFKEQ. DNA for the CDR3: TGTGCCAGCAGCCAAGGGTTAGCGGGGGGGACAGATACGCAGTATTTT. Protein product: CASSQGLAGGTDTQYF.

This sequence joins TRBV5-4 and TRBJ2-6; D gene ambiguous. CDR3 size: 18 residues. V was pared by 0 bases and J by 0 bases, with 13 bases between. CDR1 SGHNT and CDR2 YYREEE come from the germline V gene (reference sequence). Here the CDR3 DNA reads TGTGCCAGCAGCTTGGGCTGGTTTGATCGCTCTGGGGCCAACGTCCTGACTTTC. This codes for CASSLGWFDRSGANVLTF.

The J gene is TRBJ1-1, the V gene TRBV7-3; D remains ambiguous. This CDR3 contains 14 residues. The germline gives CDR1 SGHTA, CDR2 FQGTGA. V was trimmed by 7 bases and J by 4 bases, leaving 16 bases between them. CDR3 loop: CASTPTPGSTEAFF. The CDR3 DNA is TGTGCCAGCACCCCTACACCGGGCTCCACTGAAGCTTTCTTT.

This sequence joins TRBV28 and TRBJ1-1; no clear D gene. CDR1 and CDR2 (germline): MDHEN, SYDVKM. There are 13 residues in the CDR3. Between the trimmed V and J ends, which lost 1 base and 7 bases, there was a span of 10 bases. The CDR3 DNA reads TGTGCCAGCAGTTTATTTCGCAGCAGTGAAGCTTTCTTT. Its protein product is CASSLFRSSEAFF.

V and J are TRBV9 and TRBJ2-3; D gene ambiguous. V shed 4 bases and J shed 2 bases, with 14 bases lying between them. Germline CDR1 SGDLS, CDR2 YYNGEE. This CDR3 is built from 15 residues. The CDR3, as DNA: TGTGCCAGCAGCCCCCGAGCACCCACCACAGATACGCAGTATTTT. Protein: CASSPRAPTTDTQYF.

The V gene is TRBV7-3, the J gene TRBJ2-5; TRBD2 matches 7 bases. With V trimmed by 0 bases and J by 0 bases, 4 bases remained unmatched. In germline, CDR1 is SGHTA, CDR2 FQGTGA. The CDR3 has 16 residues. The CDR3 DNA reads TGTGCCAGCAGCTTAACCCAGCGGGGTAACCAAGAGACCCAGTACTTC. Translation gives CASSLTQRGNQETQYF.

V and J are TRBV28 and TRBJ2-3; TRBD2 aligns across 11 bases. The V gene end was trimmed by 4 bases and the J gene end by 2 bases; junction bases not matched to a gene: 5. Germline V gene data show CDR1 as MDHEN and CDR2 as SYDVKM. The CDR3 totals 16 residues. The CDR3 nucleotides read TGTGCCAGCAGTTGGGGGACTAGCGGATTCACAGATACGCAGTATTTT. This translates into CASSWGTSGFTDTQYF.

CDR3 protein: CASSHRGDGRPQHF. CDR3 sequence (DNA): TGCGCCAGCAGTCATAGGGGGGACGGCAGGCCCCAGCATTTT. This chain links TRBV23-1 with TRBJ1-5, with a possible D match to TRBD1 (6 bases). TRBV23-1 belongs to the ORF category, with a function that is uncertain. CDR3 length: 14 residues. Between the trimmed V and J ends, which lost 3 bases and 9 bases, there was a span of 15 bases.

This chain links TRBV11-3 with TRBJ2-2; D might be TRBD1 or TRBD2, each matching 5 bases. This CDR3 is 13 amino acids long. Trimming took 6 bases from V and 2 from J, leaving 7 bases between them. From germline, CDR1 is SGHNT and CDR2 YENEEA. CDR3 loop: CASRGVNTGELFF. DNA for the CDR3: TGTGCCAGCAGGGGGGTTAACACCGGGGAGCTGTTTTTT.

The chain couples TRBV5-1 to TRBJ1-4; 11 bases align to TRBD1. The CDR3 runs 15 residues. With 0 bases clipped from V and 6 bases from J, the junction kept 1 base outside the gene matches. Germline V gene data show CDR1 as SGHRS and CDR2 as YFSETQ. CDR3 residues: CASSLGGQGDEKLFF. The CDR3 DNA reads TGCGCCAGCAGCTTGGGGGGACAGGGGGATGAAAAACTGTTTTTT.

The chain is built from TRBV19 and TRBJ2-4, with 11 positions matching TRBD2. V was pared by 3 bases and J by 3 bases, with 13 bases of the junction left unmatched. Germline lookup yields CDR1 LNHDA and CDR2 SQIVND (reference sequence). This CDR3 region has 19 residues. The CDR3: CASSIEASGGKGLKNIQYF. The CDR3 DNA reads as TGTGCCAGTAGTATCGAGGCTAGCGGGGGGAAGGGACTCAAAAACATTCAGTACTTC. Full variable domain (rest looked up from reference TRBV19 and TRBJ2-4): DGGITQSPKYLFRKEGQNVTLSCEQNLNHDAMYWYRQDPGQGLRLIYYSQIVNDFQKGDIAEGYSVSREKKESFPLTVTSAQKNPTAFYLCASSIEASGGKGLKNIQYFGAGTRLSVL.

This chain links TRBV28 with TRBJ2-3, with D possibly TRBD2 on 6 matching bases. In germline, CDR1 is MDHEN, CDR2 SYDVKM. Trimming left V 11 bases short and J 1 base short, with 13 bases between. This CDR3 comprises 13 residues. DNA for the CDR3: TGTGCCGCTAGTGGAGGGGGCACAGATACGCAGTATTTT. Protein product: CAASGGGTDTQYF.

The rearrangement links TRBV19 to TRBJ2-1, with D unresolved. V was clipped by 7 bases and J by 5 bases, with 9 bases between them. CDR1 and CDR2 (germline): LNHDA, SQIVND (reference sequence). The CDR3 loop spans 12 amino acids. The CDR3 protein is CASTNWDNEQFF. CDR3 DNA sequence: TGTGCCAGTACCAATTGGGACAATGAGCAGTTCTTC.

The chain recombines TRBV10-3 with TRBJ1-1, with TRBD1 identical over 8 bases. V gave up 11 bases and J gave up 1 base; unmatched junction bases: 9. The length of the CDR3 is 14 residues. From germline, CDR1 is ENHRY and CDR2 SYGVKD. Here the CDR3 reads CAGSSGQGNTEAFF. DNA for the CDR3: TGTGCCGGAAGCTCAGGACAGGGGAACACTGAAGCTTTCTTT.

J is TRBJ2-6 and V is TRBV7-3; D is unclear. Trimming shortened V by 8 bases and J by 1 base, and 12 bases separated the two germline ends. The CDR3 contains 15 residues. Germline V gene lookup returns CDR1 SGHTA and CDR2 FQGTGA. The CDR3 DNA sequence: TGTGCCAGCGGGGTTAGGTTATCTGGGGCCAACGTCCTGACTTTC. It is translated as CASGVRLSGANVLTF.

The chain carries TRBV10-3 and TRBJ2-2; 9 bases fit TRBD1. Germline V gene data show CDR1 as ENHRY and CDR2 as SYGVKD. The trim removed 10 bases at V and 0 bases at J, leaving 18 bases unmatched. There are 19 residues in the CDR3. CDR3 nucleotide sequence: TGTGCCACCGCCGCATCCGGGACAGGGTCGGGAACGAACACCGGGGAGCTGTTTTTT. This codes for CATAASGTGSGTNTGELFF.

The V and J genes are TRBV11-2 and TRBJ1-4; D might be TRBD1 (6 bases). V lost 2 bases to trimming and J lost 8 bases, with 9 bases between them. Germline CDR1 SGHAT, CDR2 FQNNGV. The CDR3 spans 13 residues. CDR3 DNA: TGTGCCAGCAGCTTAAGGGGGAGAGAAAAACTGTTTTTT. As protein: CASSLRGREKLFF.

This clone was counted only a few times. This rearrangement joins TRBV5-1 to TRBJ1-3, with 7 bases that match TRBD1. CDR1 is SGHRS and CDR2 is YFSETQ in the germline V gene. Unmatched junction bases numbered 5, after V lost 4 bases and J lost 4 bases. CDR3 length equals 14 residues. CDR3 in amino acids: CASSQRTGGNTIYF. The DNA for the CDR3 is TGCGCCAGCAGCCAAAGGACAGGAGGAAACACCATATATTTT.

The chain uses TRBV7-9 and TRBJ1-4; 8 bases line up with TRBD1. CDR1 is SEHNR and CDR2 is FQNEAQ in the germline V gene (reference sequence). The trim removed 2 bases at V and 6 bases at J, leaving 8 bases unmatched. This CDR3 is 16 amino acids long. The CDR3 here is CASSLISDRGYEKLFF. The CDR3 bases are TGTGCCAGCAGCTTAATTTCTGACAGGGGATATGAAAAACTGTTTTTT. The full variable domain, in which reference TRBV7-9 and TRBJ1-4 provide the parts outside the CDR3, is DTGVSQNPRHKITKRGQNVTFRCDPISEHNRLYWYRQTLGQGPEFLTYFQNEAQLEKSRLLSDRFSAERPKGSFSTLEIQRTEQGDSAMYLCASSLISDRGYEKLFFGSGTQLSVL.